This TCR beta chain is from a study of T cells after yellow fever vaccination. Findings and caveats of the study: A weaker secondary response peaked on day 5, the primary on day 15.

Template switching by 5'RACE produced TCR cDNA, adding a universal primer site and UMIs. TCRdb reanalysed the 5' RACE reads using MiXCR and keeps one entry per CDR3 protein. The data hold around 600,000 distinct CDR3 sequences, with around an eighth observed a single time. The CDR3 contains 15 residues. With 8 bases removed from V and 2 bases from J, the gap between germline ends came to 16 bases. CDR1 is MNHEY, CDR2 SVGEGT, per germline. For this clonotype: Its antigen is not known.

The V and J genes are TRBV6-2 or TRBV6-3 and TRBJ1-5, with D perhaps TRBD1 (5 bases). The receptor's source is a man aged 25 to 45 who received the YFV17D yellow fever vaccine. Sequencing was performed on PBMCs, taken on the day of the yellow fever booster vaccination. The CDR3 bases are TGTGCCAGCTGGCCCTCCCAGGGTGGCAATCAGCCCCAGCATTTT. The encoded protein is CASWPSQGGNQPQHF.